A selection of T cell receptor beta chains follows, all from one sample in a study of PD-1 blockade in classical Hodgkin lymphoma. Repertoires were generated with immunoSEQ multiplex PCR, while TCRdb's copy carries only in-frame clones and drops some. This sample has about 47,000 clones, with roughly 88% found just once. The sequenced sample was peripheral blood mononuclear cells (PBMCs). Every receptor here comes from a human donor with classical Hodgkin lymphoma. The CDR3 runs from the conserved cysteine through the conserved F or W. The D gene is left open where the match is weak. Clone sizes are given selectively: once, few, many, or a class where the clone is expanded.

TRBJ2-3 TRBV7-8 TRBD2 . CASSPLASGSTDTQYF TGTGCCAGCAGCCCTCTGGCTAGCGGGAGCACAGATACGCAGTATTTT
TRBJ1-2 TRBV5-8 . . CASSLQWGARYGYTF TGTGCCAGCAGCCTTCAGTGGGGGGCAAGGTATGGCTACACCTTC
TRBJ1-4 TRBV7-9 TRBD1 . CASSATLGQGVDDEKLFF TGTGCCAGCAGCGCTACCCTGGGACAGGGGGTAGATGATGAAAAACTGTTTTTT
TRBJ1-2 TRBV5-6 . . CASSLGSGTTKGTF TGTGCCAGCAGCTTGGGATCCGGGACAACTAAAGGCACCTTC
TRBJ2-2 TRBV5-5 . . CASSPLQLGGELFF TGTGCCAGCAGCCCACTACAGTTGGGCGGGGAGCTGTTTTTT
TRBJ1-2 TRBV6-5 TRBD1 . CASSYSSRGYYGYTF TGTGCCAGCAGTTACTCGTCCAGGGGGTACTATGGCTACACCTTC
TRBJ1-2 TRBV11-2 . . CASSSRTGERGYTF TGTGCCAGCAGCTCCCGGACGGGGGAGCGTGGCTACACCTTC
TRBJ1-1 TRBV9 . . CASSPSWSTEAFF TGTGCCAGCAGCCCTAGTTGGAGCACTGAAGCTTTCTTT
TRBJ2-5 TRBV27 TRBD2 . CASSIRLAAETQYF TGTGCCAGCAGTATCCGACTAGCGGCAGAGACCCAGTACTTC
TRBJ1-1 TRBV29-1 . few CSYGRSNTEAFF TGCAGCTACGGACGGTCGAACACTGAAGCTTTCTTT
TRBJ1-1 TRBV5-4 . . CASSRVRGWWTEAFF TGTGCCAGCAGCCGGGTCAGGGGTTGGTGGACTGAAGCTTTCTTT
TRBJ2-4 TRBV2 . once CASNLLDLAKNIQYF TGTGCCAGCAACTTGCTGGACCTAGCCAAAAACATTCAGTACTTC
TRBJ1-1 TRBV7-9 . . CASSPSRGSNTEAFF TGTGCCAGCAGCCCCTCTAGAGGGTCGAACACTGAAGCTTTCTTT
TRBJ2-6 TRBV6-1 . . CASSEGGSGANVLTF TGTGCCAGCAGTGAAGGGGGCTCTGGGGCCAACGTCCTGACTTTC
TRBJ1-2 TRBV19 TRBD1 . CASSIAGGEYGYTF TGTGCCAGTAGTATAGCAGGGGGCGAATATGGCTACACCTTC
TRBJ1-1 TRBV14 . . CASSLKTQGGAFF TGTGCCAGCAGCCTAAAGACCCAGGGAGGAGCTTTCTTT
TRBJ2-3 TRBV19 . . CASSIDTGIGTQYF TGTGCCAGTAGTATAGATACGGGAATTGGTACGCAGTATTTT
TRBJ2-4 TRBV7-9 . . CASSLSPAGRGAKNIQYF TGTGCCAGCAGCTTATCCCCAGCGGGCAGGGGGGCCAAAAACATTCAGTACTTC
TRBJ1-2 TRBV9 . . CASSAWGALTGDGYTF TGTGCCAGCAGCGCTTGGGGGGCCCTCACAGGAGATGGCTACACCTTC
TRBJ1-2 TRBV27 . . CASRAVESGYTF TGTGCCAGCAGGGCAGTAGAGAGTGGCTACACCTTC
TRBJ2-3 TRBV9 . . CASSEGTIVGTQYF TGTGCCAGCAGCGAGGGGACGATAGTAGGTACGCAGTATTTT
TRBJ1-2 TRBV5-1 TRBD1 . CASSKDRERGGYTF TGCGCCAGCAGCAAGGACAGGGAACGCGGTGGCTACACCTTC
TRBJ2-2 TRBV7-6 TRBD2 . CASSLTGGTGELFF TGTGCCAGCAGCTTAACGGGAGGGACCGGGGAGCTGTTTTTT
TRBJ1-2 TRBV30 . . CAWSVGARTNHGYTF TGTGCCTGGAGTGTAGGGGCCAGGACTAATCATGGCTACACCTTC
TRBJ1-1 TRBV7-2 . . CASSLAAGYTEAFF TGTGCCAGCAGCTTAGCGGCTGGCTACACTGAAGCTTTCTTT
TRBJ2-1 TRBV11-2 . . CASSLGVEQFF TGTGCCAGCAGCTTAGGTGTTGAGCAGTTCTTC
TRBJ2-3 TRBV2 . . CASMGPSGLFPPTDTQYF TGTGCCAGCATGGGCCCCTCGGGACTCTTTCCCCCCACAGATACGCAGTATTTT
TRBJ2-7 TRBV19 TRBD1 . CASSPRGTGGSEQYF TGTGCCAGTAGTCCAAGAGGGACAGGGGGAAGCGAGCAGTACTTC
TRBJ2-2 TRBV9 . . CASSGTANTGELFF TGTGCCAGCAGCGGGACAGCGAACACCGGGGAGCTGTTTTTT
TRBJ1-2 TRBV18 . . CASSRGENYGYTF TGTGCCAGCTCACGCGGGGAAAACTATGGCTACACCTTC
TRBJ1-1 TRBV9 . . CASSVAARGNTEAFF TGTGCCAGCAGCGTAGCGGCCAGGGGGAACACTGAAGCTTTCTTT
TRBJ2-7 TRBV7-9 . once CASSPIGQYF TGTGCCAGCAGCCCGATCGGGCAGTACTTC
TRBJ1-1 TRBV7-9 . . CASSWSWDGGLNTEAFF TGTGCCAGCAGTTGGTCTTGGGACGGGGGATTGAACACTGAAGCTTTCTTT
TRBJ2-5 TRBV11-2 . . CASSPQPGAETQYF TGTGCCAGCAGCCCGCAGCCGGGGGCGGAGACCCAGTACTTC
TRBJ1-4 TRBV6-6 TRBD1 . CASSFGQGGNEKLFF TGTGCCAGCAGTTTTGGACAGGGAGGTAATGAAAAACTGTTTTTT
TRBJ1-2 TRBV11-2 TRBD1 once CASSPGQGNYGYTF TGTGCCAGCAGCCCGGGACAGGGGAACTATGGCTACACCTTC
TRBJ1-2 TRBV19 TRBD1 . CASSDIDRGLAYTF TGTGCCAGTAGTGACATAGACAGGGGGCTTGCCTACACCTTC
TRBJ2-1 TRBV5-1 . . CASSLGGGTYNEQFF TGCGCCAGCAGCTTGGGAGGCGGAACCTACAATGAGCAGTTCTTC
TRBJ2-5 TRBV9 . once CASSAQQGQTQYF TGTGCCAGCAGCGCCCAACAGGGCCAGACCCAGTACTTC
TRBJ2-4 TRBV7-9 . . CARTGPKNIQYF TGTGCCAGGACAGGCCCCAAAAACATTCAGTACTTC
TRBJ2-3 TRBV6-1 TRBD2 once CASSPGLAMDTQYF TGTGCCAGCAGCCCGGGACTAGCTATGGATACGCAGTATTTT
TRBJ2-7 TRBV6-5 . . CASSYGGSYEQYF TGTGCCAGCAGTTACGGTGGGTCCTACGAGCAGTACTTC
TRBJ1-1 TRBV11-2 . . CASSSTGTKNTEAFF TGTGCCAGCAGCTCGACAGGAACAAAGAACACTGAAGCTTTCTTT
TRBJ1-2 TRBV28 TRBD1 . CASRRQGIWGYTF TGTGCCAGCAGGCGACAGGGCATCTGGGGCTACACCTTC
TRBJ1-5 TRBV10-2 . . CASGEQGGNQPQHF TGCGCCAGCGGGGAGCAGGGAGGAAATCAGCCCCAGCATTTT
TRBJ2-3 TRBV12-5 TRBD1 . CASGPWTGGQTDTQYF TGTGCTAGTGGTCCCTGGACAGGGGGTCAGACAGATACGCAGTATTTT
TRBJ2-2 TRBV18 . . CASSRTDPGTGELFF TGTGCCAGCTCCAGGACAGACCCGGGCACCGGGGAGCTGTTTTTT
TRBJ1-3 TRBV6-5 . once CASSYSLRNRNTIYF TGTGCCAGCAGTTACTCTCTTCGAAACAGAAACACCATATATTTT
TRBJ2-5 TRBV28 . . CASSFDAQETQYF TGTGCCAGCAGTTTTGATGCCCAAGAGACCCAGTACTTC
TRBJ2-3 TRBV9 TRBD2 . CASSGRTSGRTDTQYF TGTGCCAGCAGCGGGAGGACTAGCGGGAGGACAGATACGCAGTATTTT
TRBJ1-3 TRBV7-3 . . CASSSDRSSGNTIYF TGTGCCAGCAGCTCCGACAGAAGCTCTGGAAACACCATATATTTT
TRBJ2-2 TRBV7-9 . once CASSLRADYTGELFF TGTGCCAGCAGCTTAAGGGCAGACTACACCGGGGAGCTGTTTTTT